The present TCR beta chain was sequenced within a study of T cells in localized non-small cell lung cancer. Clones were sequenced by immunoSEQ multiplex PCR, and TCRdb holds only the in-frame ones, with some missing. The sample contains roughly 1,200 clones, 20% to 30% of which appear only once. This clone qualifies as medium-sized. What it binds is unknown. This CDR3 spans 15 amino acids. Per germline, CDR1 SGHNT and CDR2 YENEEA. V shed 5 bases and J shed 5 bases, with 16 bases lying between them. Whole-study findings and limits: Sequencing involved a lone tumor region, leaving heterogeneity possible. Prolonged overall survival went with higher T cell density in the blood. In adjacent lung appeared a median around 60 of the top 100 tumor clones. Uninvolved adjacent lung had the highest recorded T cell clonality, with tumor below it.

Sequencing used normal lung tissue next to the tumor, obtained before any cancer treatment. V is TRBV11-3 and J is TRBJ2-1, with TRBD1 as a possible D gene (5 bases). This sequence originates from a man aged 35 to 69 with stage I lung adenocarcinoma. The CDR3 loop reads CASSARVGAHNEQFF. The CDR3 DNA reads TGTGCCAGCAGCGCCAGGGTAGGGGCCCACAATGAGCAGTTCTTC.